Shown below are 9 T cell receptor beta chains from a single sample sequenced in a study of long-term antiretroviral therapy in people with HIV. The authors ran the immunoSEQ assay, v3.0, at survey level. Some clones are missing from TCRdb's copy, which holds only in-frame ones; the method was immunoSEQ multiplex PCR. The profile covers fewer than 40,000 clones, with 60% to 85% appearing a single time and 8% to 10% taken by the ten largest. The sequencing here drew on unsorted PBMCs, taken 3.1 years after starting antiretroviral therapy. The receptors here all came from a woman aged 45-60 years with HIV.

There are a few counts of this clone. The chain has TRBV2 and TRBJ2-7; a weak D match, TRBD1 (6 bases). This CDR3 has 14 amino acids. Trimming left V 5 bases short and J 1 base short, with 12 bases between. Germline loops: CDR1 SNHLY, CDR2 FYNNEI. This CDR3 reads CASSRQGMSYEQYF. The CDR3 DNA is TGTGCCAGCAGTCGCCAGGGGATGTCCTACGAGCAGTACTTC.

V gene TRBV11-2 combines with J gene TRBJ2-5; D not certain. The better agreement between TRBJ2-7 and the DNA end casts doubt on the J call. CDR3 size: 11 residues. Looked up from germline, CDR1 is SGHAT and CDR2 is FQNNGV. The CDR3 region is CASSLPDEQYF. The CDR3, as DNA: TGTGCCAGCAGCCTTCCGGACGAGCAGTACTTC.

CDR3 protein: CASSYLQTQYF. The CDR3 DNA is TGTGCCAGCAGTTACCTGCAGACCCAGTACTTC. The chain links TRBV6-5 to TRBJ2-5; D is unresolved. With 2 bases removed from V and 6 bases from J, the gap between germline ends came to 4 bases. CDR3 length equals 11 residues. The germline gives CDR1 MNHEY, CDR2 SVGAGI.

In this sample, this clone turned up a few times. The chain joins TRBV6-1 to TRBJ2-7; D remains ambiguous. Germline CDR1 MNHNS, CDR2 SASEGT. This CDR3 is 13 amino acids long. Trimming pared 1 base from V and 3 bases from J, leaving 7 bases between. The CDR3 protein is CASSEGAFYEQYV. DNA for the CDR3: TGTGCCAGCAGTGAAGGTGCCTTCTACGAGCAGTACGTC.

J is TRBJ1-6 and V is TRBV27; possibly TRBD1 for D (6 bases). The CDR3 is 15 residues long. In germline, CDR1 is MNHEY, CDR2 SMNVEV (reference sequence). Trimming took off 2 bases at V and 3 bases at J, with 8 bases between the two ends. The CDR3 region is CASSLGGVYNSPLHF. CDR3 DNA: TGTGCCAGCAGTTTAGGGGGCGTCTATAATTCACCCCTCCACTTT.

This clone was counted between two and nine times. V usage is TRBV19 and J usage is TRBJ1-5; 7 positions match TRBD1. Germline loops: CDR1 LNHDA, CDR2 SQIVND (reference sequence). J lost 4 bases, V lost 3 bases, and 3 bases had no gene match. CDR3 length: 14 amino acids. Here the CDR3 reads CASSMGQTNQPQHF. CDR3 coding DNA: TGTGCCAGTAGTATGGGACAGACAAATCAGCCCCAGCATTTT. Complete variable domain (other parts from reference TRBV19 and TRBJ1-5): DGGITQSPKYLFRKEGQNVTLSCEQNLNHDAMYWYRQDPGQGLRLIYYSQIVNDFQKGDIAEGYSVSREKKESFPLTVTSAQKNPTAFYLCASSMGQTNQPQHFGDGTRLSIL.

The count of this clone is one. The genes are TRBV5-4 and TRBJ2-1, with D tentatively TRBD1 (6 bases). Germline V gene lookup returns CDR1 SGHNT and CDR2 YYREEE (reference sequence). The CDR3 consists of 13 residues. V lost 3 bases to trimming and J lost 8 bases, with 12 bases between them. The CDR3: CASSSDSFHEQFF. In nucleotides, the CDR3 is TGTGCCAGCAGCTCGGACAGCTTCCATGAGCAGTTCTTC. Full variable domain (rest looked up from reference TRBV5-4 and TRBJ2-1): ETGVTQSPTHLIKTRGQQVTLRCSSQSGHNTVSWYQQALGQGPQFIFQYYREEENGRGNFPPRFSGLQFPNYSSELNVNALELDDSALYLCASSSDSFHEQFFGPGTRLTVL.

The chain joins TRBV19 to TRBJ1-2; 7 bases are a match to TRBD1. Germline CDR1 LNHDA, CDR2 SQIVND (reference sequence). The CDR3 covers 15 residues. Trimming removed 6 bases from V and 4 bases from J; junction bases left unmatched: 11. CDR3 nucleotide sequence: TGTGCCAGTAGCAGAAATGGACAGGACCTCTATGGCTACACCTTC. Translated: CASSRNGQDLYGYTF.

The chain combines TRBV5-8 with TRBJ2-3; no firm D call. The germline V gene has CDR1 SGHTS and CDR2 YDEGEE. There are 12 residues in the CDR3. V shed 6 bases and J shed 8 bases, with 13 bases lying between them. The CDR3 coding sequence is TGTGCCAGCACGTACACCCCGTCTACGCAGTATTTT. Its protein product is CASTYTPSTQYF.